The 8 T cell receptor beta chains presented below share a single source sample, sequenced in a study of control samples from healthy donors and cancer patients. Assay: immunoSEQ multiplex PCR; the TCRdb copy retains only in-frame clones and omits some. The sample lists some 120,000 clones; more than 75% were seen once. The sequencing input was blood. All receptors come from a man aged 35 to 55 in good health.

This chain connects TRBV6-2 or TRBV6-3 to TRBJ2-1; TRBD2 aligns across 10 bases. The V segment lost 2 bases and the J segment 7 bases; nucleotides outside the gene matches: 5. CDR3 size: 15 residues. The germline CDR1 and CDR2 sequences are MNHEY and SVGEGT. The CDR3 nucleotides are TGTGCCAGCAGTTACACGGGACTAGCGAGGAATGAGCAGTTCTTC. It encodes CASSYTGLARNEQFF.

J is TRBJ2-1 and V is TRBV19; 7 bases are a match to TRBD1. The CDR3 covers 14 residues. Germline lookup yields CDR1 LNHDA and CDR2 SQIVND (reference sequence). Germline trimming cut 5 bases from V and 10 bases from J; bases unmatched to any gene: 11. CDR3: CASSAGTDHSEQFF. The DNA for the CDR3 is TGTGCCAGTAGTGCCGGGACAGACCATTCGGAGCAGTTCTTC.

The chain has TRBV2 and TRBJ1-2; D remains unclear. The germline V and J ends were trimmed by 6 bases and 6 bases, with 8 bases remaining between them. Germline CDR1 SNHLY, CDR2 FYNNEI. CDR3 length: 11 residues. CDR3 sequence (DNA): TGTGCCAGCAGCTCCGGGGATGGCTACACCTTC. This gives the protein CASSSGDGYTF.

This sequence joins TRBV5-1 and TRBJ1-1, with 8 bases aligning to TRBD1. Germline V gene sequence: CDR1 SGHRS, CDR2 YFSETQ. Unmatched junction bases numbered 7, after V lost 3 bases and J lost 6 bases. The CDR3 covers 14 residues. CDR3 coding DNA: TGCGCCAGCAGCTCCGGACAGGGCGGATCTGAAGCTTTCTTT. This translates into CASSSGQGGSEAFF.

The J gene is TRBJ2-1, the V gene TRBV9, with TRBD2 matching 11 bases. Unmatched junction bases numbered 8, after V lost 5 bases and J lost 7 bases. Per germline, CDR1 SGDLS and CDR2 YYNGEE. The CDR3 totals 15 residues. CDR3 coding DNA: TGTGCCAGCAGGCCTACTAGCGGGGGAAGGAATGAGCAGTTCTTC. It translates to CASRPTSGGRNEQFF.

This clone was picked up one time. The chain is built from TRBV5-4 and TRBJ1-1; D unresolved. This CDR3 has 13 amino acids. The ends were cut back, 0 bases at V and 6 bases at J, with 9 bases in the middle. From germline, CDR1 is SGHNT and CDR2 YYREEE (reference sequence). In DNA form, the CDR3 reads TGTGCCAGCAGCTTGGGCGGGCTGGCTGAAGCTTTCTTT. Protein sequence: CASSLGGLAEAFF.

The rearrangement links TRBV11-3 to TRBJ2-7, with a possible D match to TRBD2 (6 bases). V shed 5 bases and J shed 0 bases, with 23 bases lying between them. The CDR3 is 18 residues long. CDR1 is SGHNT, CDR2 YENEEA, per germline. CDR3 protein: CASSTNPGAGRTSYEQYF. The CDR3 nucleotides are TGTGCCAGCAGCACTAACCCCGGGGCGGGGAGAACCTCCTACGAGCAGTACTTC.

The rearrangement joins TRBV10-3 to TRBJ1-5; tentative D call: TRBD1 (5 bases). The CDR3 totals 16 residues. Trimming took off 4 bases at V and 1 base at J, with 14 bases between the two ends. The V gene's germline CDR1 is ENHRY and CDR2 SYGVKD. CDR3: CAISATQGRSNQPQHF. CDR3 nucleotides: TGTGCCATCAGTGCGACGCAGGGTAGGAGCAATCAGCCCCAGCATTTT.